This entry lists 30 T cell receptor beta chains sequenced from one sample in a study of CD8 T cells in ankylosing spondylitis. TCRdb re-called the 5' RACE reads with MiXCR, one entry per CDR3 protein. The sample lists 240,000 or so distinct CDR3 sequences; roughly a tenth were seen once. Sequencing was performed on blood, either unsorted or a sorted T cell fraction (not recorded which). These receptors originate from a male donor with ankylosing spondylitis or in good health (not recorded which).

This clonotype has a count of ten or more. The chain carries TRBV20-1 and TRBJ2-7; TRBD2 aligns across 9 bases. This CDR3 region has 15 residues. The V and J ends lost 0 bases and 2 bases, in that order; junction bases with no gene match: 5. The germline gives CDR1 DFQATT, CDR2 SNEGSKA (reference sequence). CDR3 in DNA: TGCAGTGCTAGAGATGGCGGGAGGGTTGCCTACGAGCAGTACTTC. Its protein is CSARDGGRVAYEQYF.

This clonotype was recorded many times. V and J are TRBV12-3 or TRBV12-4 and TRBJ2-2, with D unresolved. CDR3 size: 14 residues. The germline V and J ends were trimmed by 3 bases and 0 bases, with 5 bases remaining between them. DNA of the CDR3: TGTGCCAGCAGTTTGGGCTCGAACACCGGGGAGCTGTTTTTT. Translating gives CASSLGSNTGELFF.

This clonotype was found many times. The chain recombines TRBV5-1 with TRBJ1-3; D uncertain. Germline V gene data show CDR1 as SGHRS and CDR2 as YFSETQ. This CDR3 comprises 16 residues. Trimming stripped 0 bases from V and 0 bases from J, with 10 bases between. The CDR3 nucleotides read TGCGCCAGCAGCTTGGGGCAGGCGGTCTCTGGAAACACCATATATTTT. Its translation: CASSLGQAVSGNTIYF.

This clonotype turned up a few times. The chain combines TRBV10-3 with TRBJ1-2; TRBD1 agrees at 7 bases. The J segment lost 8 bases and the V segment lost 6 bases, leaving 9 bases of the junction unmatched. Per the germline V gene, CDR1 is ENHRY and CDR2 is SYGVKD. This CDR3 has 13 residues. This CDR3 is CAIRIDRATGYTF. CDR3 coding DNA: TGTGCCATCAGGATCGACAGGGCGACAGGCTACACCTTC.

The gene calls are TRBV6-1 and TRBJ2-4; TRBD1 aligns across 8 bases. Germline V gives CDR1 MNHNS, CDR2 SASEGT. There are 15 residues in the CDR3. After removal of 6 bases from V and 7 bases from J, the junction contained 11 bases not matched to a gene. The DNA of the CDR3 is TGTGCCAGCAGGGGAGCAGGGGGCCTGGGGAACATTCAGTACTTC. It encodes CASRGAGGLGNIQYF.

The chain is built from TRBV27 and TRBJ2-1; 7 bases agree with TRBD2. The CDR3 runs to 14 residues. Germline V gene data show CDR1 as MNHEY and CDR2 as SMNVEV (reference sequence). V lost 8 bases and J lost 8; bases outside the gene matches: 12. In DNA, the CDR3 is TGTGCCAGCGGCTCGAGCGGCGGGAGCTATGAGCAGTTCTTC. Translated, it gives CASGSSGGSYEQFF.

This clonotype has ten or more counts. The rearrangement joins TRBV20-1 to TRBJ2-7, with 7 bases aligning to TRBD1. Germline trimming cut 5 bases from V and 4 bases from J; bases unmatched to any gene: 8. The CDR3 totals 13 residues. Germline CDR1 reads DFQATT; CDR2 reads SNEGSKA (reference sequence). The CDR3 spells CSAETGNEYEQYF. The DNA for the CDR3 is TGCAGTGCTGAGACAGGGAATGAGTACGAGCAGTACTTC.

This chain links TRBV29-1 with TRBJ1-1; D remains unclear. This CDR3 has 15 amino acids. The germline gives CDR1 SQVTM, CDR2 ANQGSEA. V lost 2 bases and J 4 bases, leaving 17 bases between the germline ends. CDR3 residues: CSVEHGLWVTTEAFF. The DNA of the CDR3 is TGCAGCGTTGAACATGGCCTCTGGGTCACCACTGAAGCTTTCTTT.

The sample holds a few counts of this clonotype. In DNA, the CDR3 is TGTGCCAGCAAGGTGGGACGGAACACTGAAGCTTTCTTT. It is translated as CASKVGRNTEAFF. The V call is TRBV2, the J call TRBJ1-1; TRBD1 is a possible D gene (5 bases). CDR1 is SNHLY and CDR2 is FYNNEI in the germline V gene. The V and J ends lost 7 bases and 1 base respectively, with 10 bases between them. This CDR3 contains 13 residues.

This clonotype was seen only a few times. The rearrangement joins TRBV2 to TRBJ2-1; no firm D call. With 4 bases removed from V and 8 bases from J, the gap between germline ends came to 24 bases. CDR1 is SNHLY and CDR2 is FYNNEI in the germline V gene. The CDR3 is 17 amino acids. The CDR3, as DNA: TGTGCCAGCAGTGGCCTGCGGTCTAGTTCTTTTGGGGATGAGCAGTTCTTC. Protein sequence: CASSGLRSSSFGDEQFF.

This clonotype appeared many times. The chain combines TRBV5-5 with TRBJ2-1; no reliable D call. CDR1 and CDR2 from the germline V gene are SGHKS and YYEKEE (reference sequence). There are 14 residues in the CDR3. Trimming removed 4 bases from V and 7 bases from J, with 15 bases in between. The CDR3 reads CASSAYPRRNEQFF. CDR3 sequence (DNA): TGTGCCAGCAGCGCCTACCCCAGGCGAAATGAGCAGTTCTTC.

This clonotype has at least ten counts. The chain joins TRBV6-5 to TRBJ2-4; D remains unclear. Per the germline V gene, CDR1 is MNHEY and CDR2 is SVGAGI. V lost 4 bases and J 4 bases, leaving 11 bases between the germline ends. The CDR3 is 14 residues long. CDR3: CASSFDGRKNIQYF. CDR3 nucleotides: TGTGCCAGCAGTTTCGACGGAAGGAAAAACATTCAGTACTTC.

The table lists this clonotype with many counts. The chain employs TRBV20-1 and TRBJ2-5; no reliable D call. The CDR3 contains 13 residues. Germline CDR1 DFQATT, CDR2 SNEGSKA (reference sequence). Trimming stripped 3 bases from V and 2 bases from J, with 10 bases between. CDR3 in DNA: TGCAGTGCTAGCCCCTTCACTCAAGAGACCCAGTACTTC. Protein sequence: CSASPFTQETQYF.

V gene TRBV20-1 combines with J gene TRBJ1-1; D remains ambiguous. CDR3 length: 12 residues. In germline, CDR1 is DFQATT, CDR2 SNEGSKA (reference sequence). The V end was cut by 3 bases, the J end by 3 bases, with 8 bases between. The CDR3 region is CSASSTDTEAFF. CDR3 in DNA: TGCAGTGCTAGTAGTACAGACACTGAAGCTTTCTTT.

Many counts were recorded for this clonotype. As DNA, the CDR3 is TGCGCCAGCAGGGGACAACCTTCCTACGAGCAGTACTTC. Translated: CASRGQPSYEQYF. V and J are TRBV5-1 and TRBJ2-7; TRBD1 is a possible D gene (6 bases). V dropped 5 bases and J dropped 1 base, with 10 bases sitting between them. The CDR3 contains 13 residues. The germline V gene encodes CDR1 SGHRS and CDR2 YFSETQ.

The V gene is TRBV4-1, the J gene TRBJ2-5, with D unresolved. The germline gives CDR1 MGHRA, CDR2 YSYEKL. V was trimmed by 0 bases and J by 2 bases, leaving 13 bases between them. This CDR3 comprises 16 residues. DNA for the CDR3: TGCGCCAGCAGCCAAGATTCGGCCTCCTGGCAAGAGACCCAGTACTTC. Translating gives CASSQDSASWQETQYF.

This clonotype was picked up many times. The chain combines TRBV6-6 with TRBJ2-7; D is unresolved. V was clipped by 2 bases and J by 2 bases, with 7 bases between them. CDR1 MNHNY and CDR2 SVGAGI come from the germline V gene (reference sequence). The CDR3 contains 13 residues. The CDR3 coding sequence is TGTGCCAGCAGTTACGAGACAACCTACGAGCAGTACTTC. Protein sequence: CASSYETTYEQYF.

In its sample, this clonotype was seen many times. The CDR3 DNA reads as TGTGCCAGCAGCTTCTTCGCAGACGCTAATGAGCAGTTCTTC. Its translation is CASSFFADANEQFF. The chain uses TRBV7-9 and TRBJ2-1, with no clear D. Trimming left V 3 bases short and J 7 bases short, with 13 bases between. CDR3 length: 14 amino acids. Germline V lookup: CDR1 SEHNR, CDR2 FQNEAQ (reference sequence). The variable domain in full, completed from reference TRBV7-9 and TRBJ2-1, reads DTGVSQNPRHKITKRGQNVTFRCDPISEHNRLYWYRQTLGQGPEFLTYFQNEAQLEKSRLLSDRFSAERPKGSFSTLEIQRTEQGDSAMYLCASSFFADANEQFFGPGTRLTVL.

This clonotype was seen only a few times. The V gene is TRBV12-3 or TRBV12-4, the J gene TRBJ2-1; weak D call: TRBD1 (6 bases). This CDR3 has 12 residues. The V and J ends lost 6 bases and 6 bases respectively, with 9 bases between them. The CDR3 bases are TGTGCCAGCAGACCGGACAGCAATGAGCAGTTCTTC. Its translation is CASRPDSNEQFF.

This clonotype was recorded at least ten times. The chain recombines TRBV25-1 with TRBJ1-5; D is ambiguous. Between the trimmed V and J ends, which lost 1 base and 2 bases, there was a span of 6 bases. The CDR3 runs to 14 residues. CDR1 MGHDK and CDR2 SYGVNS come from the germline V gene. CDR3 nucleotide sequence: TGTGCCAGCAGTGAATTAGGCCGCAATCAGCCCCAGCATTTT. It specifies CASSELGRNQPQHF.

This clonotype was observed many times. The chain carries TRBV29-1 and TRBJ2-2; 7 nucleotides agree with TRBD1. The junction had 3 bases not matched to a gene; V was cut back by 7 bases and J by 4 bases. Germline values: CDR1 SQVTM, CDR2 ANQGSEA. This CDR3 is 12 amino acids long. The CDR3 spells CSARQGTGELFF. CDR3 sequence (DNA): TGCAGCGCCCGACAGGGCACCGGGGAGCTGTTTTTT.

This clonotype came up many times. V is TRBV4-1 and J is TRBJ2-3; D is perhaps TRBD2 (5 bases). The CDR3 loop spans 16 amino acids. V lost 4 bases to trimming and J lost 4 bases, with 18 bases between them. Looked up from germline, CDR1 is MGHRA and CDR2 is YSYEKL. DNA of the CDR3: TGCGCCAGCAGCCGTACAGCGGCCCTTCCCCCAGATACGCAGTATTTT. This encodes CASSRTAALPPDTQYF.

This clonotype occurred many times. The chain joins TRBV5-1 to TRBJ1-2; D gene ambiguous. This CDR3 region has 15 residues. The germline V gene has CDR1 SGHRS and CDR2 YFSETQ. The ends were cut back, 0 bases at V and 3 bases at J, with 12 bases in the middle. CDR3 residues: CASSLGAPVDYGYTF. In nucleotides, the CDR3 is TGCGCCAGCAGCTTGGGGGCCCCTGTAGACTATGGCTACACCTTC.

The rearrangement links TRBV29-1 to TRBJ2-1; maybe TRBD2 (5 bases). Germline CDR1 reads SQVTM; CDR2 reads ANQGSEA. There are 12 residues in the CDR3. The V gene lost 4 bases and the J gene lost 2 bases, with 6 bases spanning the gap. The CDR3 here is CSVGRAYNEQFF. In nucleotides, the CDR3 is TGCAGCGTTGGGCGGGCCTACAATGAGCAGTTCTTC.

This clonotype was seen ten or more times. V gene TRBV6-5 combines with J gene TRBJ2-3; weak D call: TRBD2 (5 bases). The germline V and J ends were trimmed by 2 bases and 2 bases, with 11 bases remaining between them. Germline CDR1 MNHEY, CDR2 SVGAGI. The CDR3 sequence is 15 residues long. CDR3 coding DNA: TGTGCCAGCAGTTACCCACGGGATACCACAGATACGCAGTATTTT. This encodes CASSYPRDTTDTQYF.

V gene TRBV27 combines with J gene TRBJ2-1, with 12 bases fitting TRBD2. Trimming at V came to 5 bases and at J to 8 bases, leaving 10 bases not matched to a gene. The CDR3 totals 16 residues. Per the germline V gene, CDR1 is MNHEY and CDR2 is SMNVEV (reference sequence). CDR3 DNA: TGTGCCAGCAGTACCAGACTAGCGGGGGCCTGGGATGAGCAGTTCTTC. Translation: CASSTRLAGAWDEQFF.

CDR3 DNA: TGTGCCAGCAGCTTCCCCGGTCCGTACAATGAGCAGTTCTTC. Its translation is CASSFPGPYNEQFF. This chain links TRBV7-9 with TRBJ2-1; the D is unclear. The germline gives CDR1 SEHNR, CDR2 FQNEAQ (reference sequence). The CDR3 runs 14 residues. Deletions cut 3 bases from V and 4 bases from J, with 10 bases between.

The gene calls are TRBV18 and TRBJ2-2, with D maybe TRBD1 (6 bases). Per germline, CDR1 KGHSH and CDR2 LQKENI. This CDR3 region has 14 residues. The V end was cut by 4 bases, the J end by 6 bases, with 12 bases between. CDR3 in DNA: TGTGCCAGCTCACGCGATTGGGGGCCCGGGGAGCTGTTTTTT. It is translated as CASSRDWGPGELFF.

In this sample, this clonotype turned up a few times. The chain has TRBV3-1 and TRBJ2-1; a weak D match, TRBD2 (6 bases). Germline-derived CDR1 and CDR2 are LGHDT and YNNKEL (reference sequence). There are 16 residues in the CDR3. Trimming left V 0 bases short and J 2 bases short, with 11 bases between. CDR3 protein: CASSQDSRGTYNEQFF. For the CDR3, the DNA is TGTGCCAGCAGCCAAGACTCGCGGGGAACCTACAATGAGCAGTTCTTC.

The chain combines TRBV14 with TRBJ1-2, with unresolved D. The CDR3 totals 12 residues. In germline, CDR1 is SGHDN, CDR2 FVKESK. V lost 6 bases, J lost 7 bases, and 12 bases lay in between. CDR3 coding DNA: TGTGCCAGCAGTCATACCCTGGGTGGCTACACCTTC. This gives the protein CASSHTLGGYTF.